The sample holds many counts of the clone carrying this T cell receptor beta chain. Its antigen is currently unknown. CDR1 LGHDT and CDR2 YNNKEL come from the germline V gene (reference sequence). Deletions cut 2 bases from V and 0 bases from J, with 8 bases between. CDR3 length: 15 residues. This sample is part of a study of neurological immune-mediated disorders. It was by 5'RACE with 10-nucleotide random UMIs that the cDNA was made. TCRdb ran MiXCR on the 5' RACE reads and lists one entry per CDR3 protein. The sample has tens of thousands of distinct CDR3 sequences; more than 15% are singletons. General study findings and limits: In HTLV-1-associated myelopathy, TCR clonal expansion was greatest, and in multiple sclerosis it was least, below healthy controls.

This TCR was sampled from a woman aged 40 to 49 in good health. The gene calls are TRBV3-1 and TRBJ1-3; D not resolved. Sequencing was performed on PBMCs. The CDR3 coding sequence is TGTGCCAGCAGCCAACGGGGAGACTCTGGAAACACCATATATTTT. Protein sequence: CASSQRGDSGNTIYF.